These 21 T cell receptor beta chains came from one sample sequenced in a study of blood T cell repertoires in COVID-19. Sequencing was performed with immunoSEQ multiplex PCR; in TCRdb, only in-frame clones are kept and a portion is missing. The table lists 200,000 to 300,000 clones, 70% to 90% of them singletons. Material: peripheral blood. The origin of the receptors is a human donor in a cohort sampled during active COVID-19.

This chain links TRBV7-3 with TRBJ1-1, with 8 bases identical to TRBD1. This CDR3 is built from 14 residues. The V and J ends lost 5 bases and 4 bases, in that order; junction bases with no gene match: 6. Germline V lookup: CDR1 SGHTA, CDR2 FQGTGA. CDR3 sequence (DNA): TGTGCCAGCAGCCCGACAGGGGTAATCACTGAAGCTTTCTTT. Protein: CASSPTGVITEAFF.

CDR3 sequence: CASSLQQDYGYTF. The CDR3 DNA reads TGTGCCAGCAGCCTCCAACAGGATTATGGCTACACCTTC. The chain has TRBV5-4 and TRBJ1-2, with a possible D match to TRBD1 (5 bases). The CDR3 loop spans 13 amino acids. Germline CDR1 reads SGHNT; CDR2 reads YYREEE (reference sequence). Trimming took off 4 bases at V and 5 bases at J, with 12 bases between the two ends.

The CDR3 spells CASSIDPDRINYGYTF. The CDR3 nucleotides read TGTGCCAGTAGTATAGACCCCGACAGGATCAACTATGGCTACACCTTC. This sequence joins TRBV19 and TRBJ1-2; TRBD1 is a possible D gene (6 bases). The V end lost 0 bases, the J end lost 2 bases, and 13 bases lay between the germline ends. The germline CDR1 and CDR2 sequences are LNHDA and SQIVND (reference sequence). The CDR3 has 16 amino acids.

This clone came up once. Other DNA sequences in this specimen translate into the identical CDR3. This CDR3 reads CASSPGSYEQYF. CDR3 in DNA: TGTGCCAGCAGCCCGGGATCGTACGAGCAGTACTTC. This chain connects TRBV6-5 to TRBJ2-7; the D gene is possibly TRBD2 (5 bases). Germline CDR1 and CDR2: MNHEY and SVGAGI. V lost 6 bases and J lost 4, with 10 bases in between. CDR3 length: 12 residues.

The chain combines TRBV5-6 with TRBJ1-2; 8 bases fit TRBD1. The V gene's germline CDR1 is SGHDT and CDR2 YYEEEE. The CDR3 spans 15 residues. Unmatched junction bases numbered 4, after V lost 0 bases and J lost 3 bases. The CDR3 region has the DNA TGTGCCAGCAGCTTGGAAACAGGGGGTGACTATGGCTACACCTTC. It is translated as CASSLETGGDYGYTF. Filled out from reference TRBV5-6 and TRBJ1-2, the complete variable domain reads DAGVTQSPTHLIKTRGQQVTLRCSPKSGHDTVSWYQQALGQGPQFIFQYYEEEERQRGNFPDRFSGHQFPNYSSELNVNALLLGDSALYLCASSLETGGDYGYTFGSGTRLTVV.

This chain connects TRBV7-9 to TRBJ2-5, with 11 bases identical to TRBD2. V lost 5 bases to trimming and J lost 2 bases; unmatched junction nucleotides: 4. The CDR3 loop spans 15 amino acids. In germline, CDR1 is SEHNR, CDR2 FQNEAQ (reference sequence). The CDR3 loop is CASSPGLAAQETQYF. In nucleotides, the CDR3 is TGTGCCAGCAGCCCGGGACTAGCGGCGCAAGAGACCCAGTACTTC.

This clone was recorded a few times. This sequence joins TRBV25-1 and TRBJ1-2; D ambiguous. The V end was cut by 5 bases, the J end by 1 base, with 2 bases between. The CDR3 sequence is 11 residues long. Germline V CDR1 and CDR2: MGHDK, SYGVNS. The CDR3 protein is CASSLNYGYTF. CDR3 in DNA: TGTGCCAGCAGTCTTAACTATGGCTACACCTTC.

The V call is TRBV5-8, the J call TRBJ2-7; 9 nucleotides match TRBD1. Germline CDR1 SGHTS, CDR2 YDEGEE. The trim removed 4 bases at V and 6 bases at J, leaving 2 bases unmatched. The CDR3 runs to 12 residues. CDR3: CASSRTGVEQYF. The CDR3 bases are TGTGCCAGCAGCCGGACAGGGGTCGAGCAGTACTTC.

The CDR3 DNA reads as TGTGCCATCGCGCGAAATGAGGGCGTTAGCACCGGGGAGCTGTTTTTT. Protein: CAIARNEGVSTGELFF. The chain uses TRBV10-3 and TRBJ2-2; possibly TRBD2 for D (5 bases). Trimming left V 8 bases short and J 4 bases short, with 20 bases between. The CDR3 totals 16 residues. Germline CDR1 is ENHRY and CDR2 is SYGVKD.

The chain employs TRBV19 and TRBJ2-7, with 7 bases aligning to TRBD1. CDR1 is LNHDA and CDR2 is SQIVND in the germline V gene (reference sequence). The CDR3 sequence is 15 residues long. With V trimmed by 1 base and J by 2 bases, 5 bases remained unmatched. The CDR3 here is CASSIGGRGTYEQYF. CDR3 sequence (DNA): TGTGCCAGTAGTATAGGTGGCAGGGGGACCTACGAGCAGTACTTC.

The rearrangement uses TRBV4-1 and TRBJ2-7, with TRBD1 as a possible D gene (7 bases). The CDR3 consists of 20 residues. Trimming left V 4 bases short and J 2 bases short, with 30 bases between. Germline values: CDR1 MGHRA, CDR2 YSYEKL. The CDR3: CASSPSPPVRRGQKTYEQYF. The CDR3 DNA follows: TGCGCCAGCAGCCCCTCCCCACCCGTCCGGAGGGGACAGAAGACCTACGAGCAGTACTTC.

The chain employs TRBV27 and TRBJ1-3; D unresolved. V was shortened by 1 base and J by 0 bases, with 13 bases between the two germline ends. CDR3 length: 17 amino acids. Germline CDR1 and CDR2: MNHEY and SMNVEV (reference sequence). CDR3 loop: CASSLYYDGSSGNTIYF. CDR3 nucleotide sequence: TGTGCCAGCAGTTTATACTATGACGGAAGCTCTGGAAACACCATATATTTT.

CDR3 region: CASSQETGSGEKLFF. DNA of the CDR3: TGCGCCAGCAGCCAAGAGACAGGGTCGGGTGAAAAACTGTTTTTT. The J gene is TRBJ1-4, the V gene TRBV4-3, with 7 bases matching TRBD1. CDR1 and CDR2 from the germline V gene are LGHNA and YSLEER. V lost 0 bases and J lost 7; bases outside the gene matches: 5. This CDR3 is built from 15 residues.

The chain uses TRBV3-1 (or the pseudogene TRBV3-2) and TRBJ2-7, with 7 bases lining up with TRBD2. CDR3 length: 15 residues. J gave up 5 bases and V 0 bases, and 7 bases lay outside the gene matches. From germline, CDR1 is LGHDT and CDR2 YNNKEL (reference sequence). The CDR3 DNA reads as TGTGCCAGCAGCCAAGATGCCGGGAGGATCAACGAGCAGTACTTC. Protein: CASSQDAGRINEQYF.

The V gene is TRBV19, the J gene TRBJ1-4, with D tentatively TRBD1 (6 bases). Germline-derived CDR1 and CDR2 are LNHDA and SQIVND (reference sequence). The CDR3 runs to 16 residues. Deletions cut 3 bases from V and 13 bases from J, with 24 bases between. DNA for the CDR3: TGTGCCAGTAGTATTTTGATCGGACAGTTTGGTTGGGGACTGTTTTTT. Amino acid sequence: CASSILIGQFGWGLFF.

The chain joins TRBV30 to TRBJ1-5; 10 bases are shared with TRBD1. Germline loops: CDR1 GTSNPN, CDR2 SVGIG (reference sequence). V gave up 1 base and J gave up 6 bases; unmatched junction bases: 3. CDR3 length: 14 residues. In DNA form, the CDR3 reads TGTGCCTGGAGTGGGACAGGGGGATTTCAGCCCCAGCATTTT. It encodes CAWSGTGGFQPQHF.

This chain uses TRBV12-3 or TRBV12-4 with TRBJ1-4, with D uncertain. Trimming took 4 bases from V and 7 from J, leaving 10 bases between them. The CDR3 length is 13 residues. CDR3 bases: TGTGCCAGCAGTTCAGGATACGCTGAAAAACTGTTTTTT. It specifies CASSSGYAEKLFF.

This chain uses TRBV15 with TRBJ2-7, with D perhaps TRBD2 (6 bases). CDR1 and CDR2 from the germline V gene are LNHNV and YYDKDF (reference sequence). The CDR3 runs 16 residues. Trimming stripped 3 bases from V and 0 bases from J, with 15 bases between. The CDR3 bases are TGTGCCACCAGCAGGGGCGGGAACGGAGGCTCCTACGAGCAGTACTTC. It specifies CATSRGGNGGSYEQYF.

This clone was recorded only once. The chain uses TRBV18 and TRBJ1-2, with a tentative D call TRBD1 (5 bases). CDR3 size: 13 residues. The germline gives CDR1 KGHSH, CDR2 LQKENI. Trimming pared 1 base from V and 6 bases from J, leaving 9 bases between. The CDR3 region is CASSPREGDGYTF. DNA of the CDR3: TGTGCCAGCTCACCACGTGAAGGGGATGGCTACACCTTC.

This clone was counted a single time. The chain recombines TRBV5-4 with TRBJ1-1; maybe TRBD1 (6 bases). The CDR3 extends over 13 amino acids. Per the germline V gene, CDR1 is SGHNT and CDR2 is YYREEE (reference sequence). The V end was cut by 4 bases, the J end by 3 bases, with 10 bases between. The CDR3 DNA follows: TGTGCCAGCAGCAGAACAGGGTACACTGAAGCTTTCTTT. Encoded protein: CASSRTGYTEAFF.

The rearrangement links TRBV5-1 to TRBJ2-7; TRBD2 matches at 9 bases. Germline loops: CDR1 SGHRS, CDR2 YFSETQ. The CDR3 spans 14 residues. V lost 4 bases and J lost 0; bases outside the gene matches: 2. The CDR3 region has the DNA TGCGCCAGCAGCACGACTAGCGGCTCCTACGAGCAGTACTTC. Amino acids: CASSTTSGSYEQYF.